This T cell receptor beta chain was recovered during a study of T cell responses to AZD1222 COVID-19 vaccine. Study findings and constraints: Clonal diversity was possibly underestimated; the donors were predominantly white British and more often female. Spike-specific TCRs gained breadth and depth after people received two AZD1222 doses. Researchers took repertoire samples only after the peak T cell response had come.

Measured with immunoSEQ multiplex PCR; TCRdb has only the in-frame clones, and not every one. The sample yields around 100,000 clones, around 86% seen once. Remarks on this clone: Its matching antigen is unknown.

The TCR originated in an adult who received the MenACWY meningococcal vaccine as a control. Sequences were derived from peripheral blood, sampled 28 days after the second dose of the MenACWY control vaccine.

In DNA, the CDR3 is TGTGCCAGCAGTTACTCGACAGGGGGAATGGGGGAACTGTTTTTT. Protein sequence: CASSYSTGGMGELFF. V usage is TRBV6-5 and J usage is TRBJ1-4; 9 positions agree with TRBD1. The CDR3 is made up of 15 amino acids. V shed 0 bases and J 12 bases; nucleotides not matched to a gene: 8. Germline lookup yields CDR1 MNHEY and CDR2 SVGAGI.